The 26 T cell receptor beta chains reported below all come from one sample, sequenced in a study of T-cell reconstitution after alpha-beta-depleted transplantation in children. TCRbeta library construction was performed incorporating unique molecular identifiers. TCRdb reanalysed the PCR reads using MiXCR and keeps one entry per CDR3 protein. Here the sample spans around 240,000 distinct CDR3 sequences, just under 8.5% being singletons. The source was PBMCs, mostly from graft donor cells, collected 180 days after TCRalphabeta/CD19-depleted stem cell transplant. The receptors come from a male patient aged 10 to 17 who had a stem cell transplant for acute lymphoblastic leukemia, so the T cells may come from the graft donor.

The V gene is TRBV18, the J gene TRBJ1-2; perhaps TRBD1 as D (6 bases). Germline CDR1 reads KGHSH; CDR2 reads LQKENI. The V end lost 1 base, the J end lost 6 bases, and 18 bases lay between the germline ends. This CDR3 spans 16 amino acids. CDR3: CASSPRDKRVDDGYTF. CDR3 in DNA: TGTGCCAGCTCACCACGGGACAAGCGGGTCGATGATGGCTACACCTTC.

This clonotype occurred many times. This chain uses TRBV2 with TRBJ2-3; 8 bases are shared with TRBD2. Germline loops: CDR1 SNHLY, CDR2 FYNNEI. V dropped 9 bases and J dropped 3; count of bases not matched to a gene: 14. CDR3 length equals 16 residues. The CDR3 spells CARDPSRVAGTDTQYF. The CDR3 DNA reads as TGTGCCAGAGATCCCTCCCGGGTAGCGGGAACAGATACGCAGTATTTT.

This clonotype has ten or more counts. Here the CDR3 DNA reads TGTGCCAGCAGTGAAAACCGGGGGCGAGGAAACACCATATATTTT. Translated: CASSENRGRGNTIYF. The V call is TRBV6-1, the J call TRBJ1-3, with TRBD1 as a possible D gene (6 bases). This CDR3 is built from 15 residues. Germline CDR1 is MNHNS and CDR2 is SASEGT. V was trimmed by 2 bases and J by 4 bases, leaving 12 bases between them.

In this sample, this clonotype turned up many times. The chain joins TRBV29-1 to TRBJ2-1; weak D call: TRBD2 (5 bases). Per germline, CDR1 SQVTM and CDR2 ANQGSEA. This CDR3 has 17 residues. Trimming removed 3 bases from V and 0 bases from J, with 18 bases in between. CDR3 sequence: CSVELPDSISSYNEQFF. The CDR3 DNA follows: TGCAGCGTTGAGCTACCGGACTCAATCAGCTCCTACAATGAGCAGTTCTTC.

This clonotype has at least ten counts. The chain is built from TRBV5-1 and TRBJ2-1; D not certain. Germline V gene sequence: CDR1 SGHRS, CDR2 YFSETQ. V lost 0 bases to trimming and J lost 10 bases, with 17 bases between them. This CDR3 comprises 15 residues. CDR3 bases: TGCGCCAGCAGCTTGGAGACCGGAGCCCTAGTGGAGCAGTTCTTC. This encodes CASSLETGALVEQFF.

This clonotype was recorded many times. The chain combines TRBV7-2 with TRBJ1-4; tentatively, D is TRBD1 (5 bases). V was trimmed by 5 bases and J by 11 bases, leaving 15 bases between them. Germline V gene lookup returns CDR1 SGHTA and CDR2 FQGNSA. The CDR3 runs 13 residues. The CDR3 is CASSPRRGTKLFF. The CDR3 DNA reads TGTGCCAGCAGCCCCAGAAGGGGAACCAAACTGTTTTTT.

This clonotype was seen repeatedly, ten times or more. The rearrangement links TRBV5-1 to TRBJ2-3; TRBD2 might be the D (6 bases). Germline V gene lookup returns CDR1 SGHRS and CDR2 YFSETQ. This CDR3 is 16 amino acids long. Trimming shortened V by 0 bases and J by 3 bases, and 14 bases separated the two germline ends. Here the CDR3 reads CASSLVGEERTDTQYF. The CDR3 DNA is TGCGCCAGCAGCTTGGTGGGGGAGGAGAGGACAGATACGCAGTATTTT.

V usage is TRBV2 and J usage is TRBJ2-1; D possibly corresponds to TRBD2 (6 bases). This CDR3 contains 15 residues. The V and J ends lost 6 bases and 3 bases respectively, with 15 bases between them. In germline, CDR1 is SNHLY, CDR2 FYNNEI. CDR3 amino acids: CASSPTAGLYNEQFF. CDR3 DNA sequence: TGTGCCAGCAGCCCAACCGCGGGACTCTACAATGAGCAGTTCTTC.

This clonotype was picked up many times. This sequence joins TRBV5-6 and TRBJ2-2, with 8 bases fitting TRBD1. V lost 3 bases to trimming and J lost 6 bases; unmatched junction nucleotides: 4. This CDR3 contains 14 residues. Germline-derived CDR1 and CDR2 are SGHDT and YYEEEE. The chain's CDR3 is CASSSIQGAGELFF. CDR3 DNA sequence: TGTGCCAGCAGCTCAATACAGGGGGCCGGGGAGCTGTTTTTT.

This clonotype was recorded many times. The chain combines TRBV7-9 with TRBJ1-2; 8 positions match TRBD1. V gave up 1 base and J gave up 7 bases; unmatched junction bases: 11. The CDR3 is made up of 16 amino acids. The V gene's germline CDR1 is SEHNR and CDR2 FQNEAQ (reference sequence). CDR3 loop: CASSLVPRTGIGGYTF. The CDR3 DNA is TGTGCCAGCAGCTTAGTACCCCGGACAGGGATTGGTGGCTACACCTTC.

This clonotype was picked up a small number of times. The CDR3 coding sequence is TGTGCCAGCCTCTCCCCCGGGCGGGGGGGCCCGGGGAATGAGCAGTTCTTC. Translating it yields CASLSPGRGGPGNEQFF. The genes are TRBV7-9 and TRBJ2-1; 9 nucleotides match TRBD2. The CDR3 has 17 residues. V dropped 8 bases and J dropped 7; count of bases not matched to a gene: 18. Per germline, CDR1 SEHNR and CDR2 FQNEAQ (reference sequence).

This clonotype has ten or more counts. This chain uses TRBV24-1 with TRBJ2-7; 15 positions match TRBD2. The length of the CDR3 is 19 residues. V lost 0 bases and J lost 9; bases outside the gene matches: 14. From germline, CDR1 is KGHDR and CDR2 SFDVKD. This CDR3 reads CATSDLRGLAGGSGARQYF. The CDR3 bases are TGTGCCACCAGTGATTTGAGGGGACTAGCGGGAGGATCGGGGGCCCGGCAGTACTTC.

This clonotype came up many times. This chain joins TRBV6-5 and TRBJ1-2; 8 positions agree with TRBD1. V was clipped by 7 bases and J by 0 bases; unmatched bases: 10. This CDR3 is built from 16 residues. CDR1 and CDR2 (germline): MNHEY, SVGAGI. The CDR3 here is CASTPDRALTNYGYTF. DNA for the CDR3: TGTGCCAGCACCCCGGACAGGGCCCTTACTAACTATGGCTACACCTTC.

The V and J genes are TRBV28 and TRBJ1-1; perhaps TRBD1 as D (6 bases). V lost 5 bases and J lost 4, with 14 bases in between. CDR1 is MDHEN, CDR2 SYDVKM, per germline. This CDR3 region has 14 residues. CDR3 nucleotides: TGTGCCAGCAGTCGGTGGGGGGGCTTCACTGAAGCTTTCTTT. Translating it yields CASSRWGGFTEAFF.

About this clonotype: A much bigger clone sits one base away, suggesting this may be a read error. The CDR3 DNA sequence: TGTGCCAGCTCCTCGCACAGGTTCAACGAGCAGTACTTC. It translates to CASSSHRFNEQYF. The chain combines TRBV18 with TRBJ2-7; maybe TRBD1 (5 bases). With 6 bases removed from V and 5 bases from J, the gap between germline ends came to 14 bases. CDR1 and CDR2 (germline): KGHSH, LQKENI. The CDR3 is made up of 13 amino acids. The full variable domain, completed using reference TRBV18 and TRBJ2-7, is NAGVMQNPRHLVRRRGQEARLRCSPMKGHSHVYWYRQLPEEGLKFMVYLQKENIIDESGMPKERFSAEFPKEGPSILRIQQVVRGDSAAYFCASSSHRFNEQYFGPGTRLTVT.

This clonotype occurred many times. The V gene is TRBV29-1, the J gene TRBJ1-4, with TRBD1 as a possible D gene (5 bases). The CDR3 runs 12 residues. Germline V CDR1 and CDR2: SQVTM, ANQGSEA. Deletions cut 6 bases from V and 8 bases from J, with 13 bases between. Here the CDR3 DNA reads TGCAGCGTCGGGGGGGTCGGAGAAAAACTGTTTTTT. Translation: CSVGGVGEKLFF.

This clonotype has a count of ten or more. The genes are TRBV5-1 and TRBJ2-1; no clear D gene. CDR1 is SGHRS and CDR2 is YFSETQ in the germline V gene. V was clipped by 5 bases and J by 0 bases, with 12 bases between them. This CDR3 is built from 15 residues. The CDR3 DNA sequence: TGCGCCAGCAGTCCAAGGGCGGTCTCCTACAATGAGCAGTTCTTC. Residues: CASSPRAVSYNEQFF.

In this sample, this clonotype turned up many times. This sequence joins TRBV24-1 and TRBJ1-5, with 8 bases that match TRBD1. J lost 0 bases, V lost 4 bases, and 4 bases had no gene match. Per the germline V gene, CDR1 is KGHDR and CDR2 is SFDVKD. The CDR3 runs to 16 residues. The CDR3 DNA follows: TGTGCCACCAGTGAGGGCGGGACAGGTAGCAATCAGCCCCAGCATTTT. The encoded protein is CATSEGGTGSNQPQHF.

This sequence joins TRBV12-3 or TRBV12-4 and TRBJ2-2; TRBD2 agrees at 14 bases. The CDR3 sequence is 18 residues long. The CDR3 region has the DNA TGTACCATCAGGCCCCGGACTAGCGGGGGGCTAAACACCGGGGAGCTGTTTTTT. It specifies CTIRPRTSGGLNTGELFF.

This clonotype was found many times. J is TRBJ2-1 and V is TRBV2; 15 bases line up with TRBD2. V shed 7 bases, J shed 5 bases, and the junction held 6 bases outside the gene matches. Germline-derived CDR1 and CDR2 are SNHLY and FYNNEI. CDR3 length: 16 residues. The chain's CDR3 is CASTPGLAGGHNEQFF. CDR3 DNA: TGTGCCAGCACCCCGGGACTAGCGGGGGGTCACAATGAGCAGTTCTTC. The whole variable domain, filled in from reference TRBV2 and TRBJ2-1, reads EPEVTQTPSHQVTQMGQEVILRCVPISNHLYFYWYRQILGQKVEFLVSFYNNEISEKSEIFDDQFSVERPDGSNFTLKIRSTKLEDSAMYFCASTPGLAGGHNEQFFGPGTRLTVL.

This clonotype was picked up many times. The chain recombines TRBV28 with TRBJ2-5; 8 bases are shared with TRBD1. The trim removed 4 bases at V and 8 bases at J, leaving 9 bases unmatched. CDR1 and CDR2 (germline): MDHEN, SYDVKM. This CDR3 region has 14 residues. CDR3 protein: CASSWPGQVVTQYF. The CDR3 nucleotides read TGTGCCAGCAGTTGGCCGGGACAGGTAGTCACCCAGTACTTC.

This clonotype was counted ten times or more. V usage is TRBV29-1 and J usage is TRBJ2-7; 8 nucleotides line up with TRBD1. The CDR3 sequence is 13 residues long. V gave up 7 bases and J gave up 3 bases; unmatched junction bases: 8. Looked up from germline, CDR1 is SQVTM and CDR2 is ANQGSEA. CDR3 sequence (DNA): TGCAGCGCTGGGACAGGTGGTATCTACGAGCAGTACTTC. Translation: CSAGTGGIYEQYF.

At least ten counts were recorded for this clonotype. The chain is built from TRBV20-1 and TRBJ1-2, with D perhaps matching TRBD1 (5 bases). V was shortened by 3 bases and J by 5 bases, with 16 bases between the two germline ends. The CDR3 sequence is 14 residues long. Germline loops: CDR1 DFQATT, CDR2 SNEGSKA (reference sequence). CDR3 in DNA: TGCAGTGCTAGCTCCCTTGGGACGGAGTATGGCTACACCTTC. It yields the protein CSASSLGTEYGYTF.

This clonotype turned up a few times. J is TRBJ2-1 and V is TRBV21-1; no check of the table's D call, TRBD2, against the DNA was made. TRBV21-1 is tagged as a pseudogene. CDR3 size: 14 residues. This CDR3 is CAGRRREGGNEQFF. The CDR3 DNA is TGTGCCGGGCGACGGAGAGAGGGAGGGAATGAGCAGTTCTTC.

This clonotype has just one count. Just one base apart from a much larger clone, this may be a read error. The chain links TRBV19 to TRBJ2-1; the D gene is possibly TRBD1 (5 bases). Germline V CDR1 and CDR2: LNHDA, SQIVND (reference sequence). The CDR3 loop spans 15 amino acids. Trimming shortened V by 5 bases and J by 11 bases, and 22 bases separated the two germline ends. The CDR3 sequence is CASSSGLRLNNKQFF. The CDR3 nucleotides read TGTGCCAGTAGTTCAGGGTTACGGTTAAATAATAAGCAGTTCTTC.

This clonotype was seen many times. The chain combines TRBV3-1 with TRBJ2-2, with TRBD2 matching 11 bases. J lost 3 bases, V lost 4 bases, and 4 bases had no gene match. Germline CDR1 is LGHDT and CDR2 is YNNKEL (reference sequence). The CDR3 contains 16 residues. CDR3 sequence: CASSRLLAGDTGELFF. CDR3 in DNA: TGTGCCAGCAGCCGATTACTAGCGGGAGACACCGGGGAGCTGTTTTTT.